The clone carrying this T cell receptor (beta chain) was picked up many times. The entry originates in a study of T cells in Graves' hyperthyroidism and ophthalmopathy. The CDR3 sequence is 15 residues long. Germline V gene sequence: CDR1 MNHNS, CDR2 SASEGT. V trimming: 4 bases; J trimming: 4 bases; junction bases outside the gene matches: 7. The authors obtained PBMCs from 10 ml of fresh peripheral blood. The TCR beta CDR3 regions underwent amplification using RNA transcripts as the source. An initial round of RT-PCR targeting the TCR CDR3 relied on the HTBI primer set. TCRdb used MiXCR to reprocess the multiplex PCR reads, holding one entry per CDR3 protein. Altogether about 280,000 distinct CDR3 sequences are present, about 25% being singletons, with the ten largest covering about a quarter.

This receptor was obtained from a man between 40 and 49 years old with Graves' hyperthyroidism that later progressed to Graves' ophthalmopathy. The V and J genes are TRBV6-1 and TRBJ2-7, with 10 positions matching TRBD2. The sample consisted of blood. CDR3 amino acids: CASSASGLAVYEQYF. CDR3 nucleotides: TGTGCCAGCAGTGCATCTGGACTAGCGGTTTACGAGCAGTACTTC.